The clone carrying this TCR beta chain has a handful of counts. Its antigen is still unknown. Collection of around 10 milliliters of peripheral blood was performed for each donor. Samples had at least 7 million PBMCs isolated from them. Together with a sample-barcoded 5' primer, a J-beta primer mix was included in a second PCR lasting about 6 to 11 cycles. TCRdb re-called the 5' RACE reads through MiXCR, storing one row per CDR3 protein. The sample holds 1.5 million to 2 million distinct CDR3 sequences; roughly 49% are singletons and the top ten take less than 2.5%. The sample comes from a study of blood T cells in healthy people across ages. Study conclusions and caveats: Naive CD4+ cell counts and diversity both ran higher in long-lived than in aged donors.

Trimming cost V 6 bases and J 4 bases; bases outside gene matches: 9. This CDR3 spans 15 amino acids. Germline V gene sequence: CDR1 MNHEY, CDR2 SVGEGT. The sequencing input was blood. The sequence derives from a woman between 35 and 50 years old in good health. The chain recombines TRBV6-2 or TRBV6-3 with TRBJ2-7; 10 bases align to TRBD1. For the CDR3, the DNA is TGTGCCAGCAGCCCAGACAGGGGGCTAAGGTACGAGCAGTACTTC. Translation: CASSPDRGLRYEQYF.